This section outlines one TCR beta chain sequence together with its context. Clones were read by immunoSEQ multiplex PCR, and TCRdb kept only the in-frame ones, dropping some. The sample yields fewer than 75,000 clones, roughly 89% seen once. The record originates from a study of blood T cell repertoires in COVID-19. With 3 bases clipped from V and 3 bases from J, the junction kept 16 bases outside the gene matches. Germline V CDR1 and CDR2: WSHSY, SAAADI. The CDR3 contains 18 residues. The sample was peripheral blood. The V and J genes are TRBV10-2 and TRBJ1-2, with 7 nucleotides matching TRBD1. This clonotype was sampled from a man in his sixties with acute or convalescent COVID-19. CDR3 nucleotides: TGCGCCAGCAGTGACCCATCCCGAACAGGGGAGAGGGACTATGGCTACACCTTC. Protein sequence: CASSDPSRTGERDYGYTF.